This T cell receptor (beta chain) was recovered during a study of T cells in Graves' hyperthyroidism and ophthalmopathy. The wider study: Sampling of peripheral blood happened at initial diagnosis, prior to any treatment.

Overall study findings and caveats: Most thyroid clonotypes expanded above 0.001 appeared in blood too. Classification by a 13 V-J model distinguished ophthalmopathy from stable hyperthyroidism.

The germline gives CDR1 SGDLS, CDR2 YYNGEE. Trimming removed 0 bases from V and 5 bases from J, with 8 bases in between. This CDR3 region has 13 residues. Regions amplified from RNA transcripts were the TCR beta CDR3 regions. First-round RT-PCR with HTBI primers amplified the TCR CDR3 region. MiXCR was run by TCRdb on the multiplex PCR reads, yielding one entry per CDR3 protein. Seen here are hundreds of thousands of distinct CDR3 sequences, about 15% observed once, and the top ten hold around a third. This clonotype turned up a few times. Its antigen remains unknown. Patients were excluded because of uncontrolled infection, other autoimmune disease, pregnancy or lactation.

Sequences were obtained from blood. The TCR originated in a woman under 40 with Graves' hyperthyroidism. The chain employs TRBV9 and TRBJ2-5; D is unclear. In nucleotides, the CDR3 is TGTGCCAGCAGCGTAGGGCCTGGGGAGACCCAGTACTTC. It translates to CASSVGPGETQYF.